This entry concerns a single TCR beta chain. Its antigen remains undetermined. No much larger clone exists at a distance of one base, and base qualities are not known. Receptor libraries were prepared by the immunoSEQ multiplex PCR assay. Drawn from immuneACCESS, this table holds only the in-frame rearrangements with V and J called that TCRdb kept. Clones are partly lost; checked studies trace under half to an unresolved V gene and leave the rest unexplained. The sample table records 65,000 to 80,000 clones; roughly 94% of these occur just once. The ten largest clones take up about 0.25% of the sample. The data are from a study of technical replicates of blood from several donors (dated by TCRdb to 2016 to 2017). Sequenced material: T cells isolated from PBMCs. The receptor was derived from a human donor in good health.

This receptor carries the CDR3 CASSSGVGTEAFF. The base sequence is TGTGCCAGCAGTTCCGGGGTTGGCACTGAAGCTTTCTTT. Recombination linked TRBV27 to TRBJ1-1; the D gene lacks a confident call. A distance of 10 bases separates the germline ends of V and J, which lose 4 bases and 4 bases respectively. Its CDR3 holds 13 amino acids, cysteine through phenylalanine. CDR3 DNA only is kept here, 39 bases in frame from base 1. In the germline V gene (reference sequence), CDR1 corresponds to MNHEY and CDR2 to SMNVEV.